These T cell receptor beta chains were read from a single sample in a study of CD8+CD57+ T cells in acquired aplastic anemia. TCRdb used MiXCR to reprocess the reads, holding one entry per CDR3 protein. The profile shows about 290,000 distinct CDR3 sequences, under 60% of them singletons. Sequencing was done on a sample of sorted CD4+, CD8+, or CD8+CD57+ T cells (not recorded which) from PBMCs. These receptors were collected from a human donor with aplastic anemia. Both conserved end residues are part of each CDR3. A row's size may be missing; if present it is once, few, many or a size class.

>TRBV2|many|TRBJ1-5
CASSWTGPDSNQPQHF
>TRBV20-1|NA|TRBJ1-6
CSASIRTGSYSPLHF
>TRBV7-2|NA|TRBJ2-7
CARGTLGPYEQYF
>TRBV19|NA|TRBJ2-7
CASSIEASVSYEQYF
>TRBV5-6|NA|TRBJ2-7
CASSSSGAGGISYEQYF
>TRBV3-1|NA|TRBJ2-7
CASSAGPGSYEQYF
>TRBV11-2|many|TRBJ1-3
CASSLAAGPRNTIYF
>TRBV3-1|many|TRBJ2-5
CASSHLFRRGAQETQYF
>TRBV27|few|TRBJ2-1
CASSLFGLAGGNEQFF
>TRBV15|few|TRBJ2-2
CATSDRTAQRELFF
>TRBV5-1|NA|TRBJ1-2
CASSLDRVRGYTF
>TRBV7-9|many|TRBJ2-1
CASSPSFSYNEQFF
>TRBV29-1|NA|TRBJ2-7
CSVGTLGYEQYF
>TRBV24-1|NA|TRBJ2-1
CATSDRTGGTNEQFF
>TRBV19|NA|TRBJ1-1
CASSIDRNTEAFF
>TRBV19|many|TRBJ2-1
CASSIDRFSGRANEQFF
>TRBV5-1|many|TRBJ1-1
CASSLAGGGTEAFF
>TRBV6-6|once|TRBJ1-6
CASTDRLGGNSPLHF
>TRBV20-1|many|TRBJ1-2
CSARDPGQVFGYTF
>TRBV4-1|many|TRBJ2-7
CASSQDGTSADYEQYF
>TRBV9|NA|TRBJ1-3
CASSADSSSGNTIYF
>TRBV5-1|NA|TRBJ2-7
CASSLGEAEQYF
>TRBV19|NA|TRBJ1-1
CANNTVTGWEAFF
>TRBV11-2|NA|TRBJ2-3
CASSLGAAGGNTDTQYF
>TRBV2|NA|TRBJ2-7
CASSERSGQYPSEQYF
>TRBV7-2|NA|TRBJ2-1
CASSLDRDSSYNEQFF
>TRBV4-1|many|TRBJ1-2
CASSPGADYGYTF
>TRBV7-8|once|TRBJ1-5
CASSTPGAGNQPQHF
>TRBV2|NA|TRBJ1-6
CASTLQGSNSPLHF
>TRBV19|NA|TRBJ1-6
CASSITRGQGVGSPLHF
>TRBV10-1|NA|TRBJ2-1
CASSSWGQGLEDYNEQFF
>TRBV5-5|few|TRBJ2-5
CASSLARSTGTETQYF
>TRBV9|NA|TRBJ2-2
CASSVALGNTGELFF
>TRBV5-1|NA|TRBJ2-7
CASLPAGGYTGELYF
>TRBV11-2|few|TRBJ2-3
CASSLVGDGTDTQYF
>TRBV20-1|NA|TRBJ2-7
CSARGLSGGYEQYF
>TRBV7-9|NA|TRBJ2-7
CASSLRDSEDEQYF
>TRBV2|NA|TRBJ2-5
CASQSLREGAGETQYF
>TRBV6-4|NA|TRBJ2-3
CASSVESSTDTQYF